This T cell receptor beta chain was retrieved from a study of blood T cell repertoires in COVID-19. Using immunoSEQ multiplex PCR, the repertoire was profiled, and TCRdb retains in-frame clones only, with some absent. Seen here are approximately 170,000 clones, 70% to 90% observed once, and the top ten hold about 4.6%. This clone occurred once. The germline V gene has CDR1 MNHEY and CDR2 SMNVEV (reference sequence). CDR3 length: 14 amino acids. The V and J ends lost 5 bases and 4 bases respectively, with 12 bases between them. This clonotype was sampled from a woman aged 50 to 60 who had recovered from COVID-19. The chain carries TRBV27 and TRBJ1-3; tentative D call: TRBD1 (5 bases). The material sequenced was PBMCs or T cells enriched from blood (not recorded which). The CDR3 loop reads CASSTGRAGNTIYF. CDR3 in DNA: TGTGCCAGCAGTACGGGCAGGGCCGGAAACACCATATATTTT.